This record covers a single TCR beta chain. Its antigen is unknown. With 1 base clipped from V and 0 bases from J, the junction kept 5 bases outside the gene matches. Germline assignment: CDR1 SGHVS and CDR2 FQNEAQ. This CDR3 is 16 amino acids long. These data belong to a study of cytomegalovirus exposure and HLA in healthy donors. Findings of the study overall: Clonal expansion was found to be greater in HLA-associated TCR beta chains than in equally common others in a later analysis.

Researchers ran the PCR with 60 Vbeta and 13 Jbeta primers. The table came from immunoSEQ multiplex PCR; TCRdb's copy has only in-frame clones and leaves some out. The sample lists about 59,000 clones; roughly 84% were seen once. The specimen sequenced was PBMCs. This clonotype was sampled from a human donor in good health. V is TRBV7-8 and J is TRBJ1-2, with 7 bases aligning to TRBD1. This CDR3 reads CASSLDTGAPNYGYTF. Written as DNA, the CDR3 is TGTGCCAGCAGCTTAGATACAGGGGCACCTAACTATGGCTACACCTTC.